This section outlines one T cell receptor (beta chain) sequence together with its context. The target of this receptor is not known. Within one base of it there is no much larger clone, and no base qualities were kept. This sample was taken from a study of cytomegalovirus exposure and HLA in healthy donors (dated by TCRdb to the late 2010s). About the investigation overall: An earlier analysis of roughly 570 of the donors reported 250 to 350 Gb of sequence data and roughly 120 million unique TCR beta sequences obtained from about 200 million T cells. Among 300 to 500 genotyped donors of the cohort, an average of around 250,000 unique TCR beta nucleotide sequences was sequenced per donor, of which approximately 18% were non-productive. Along with the roughly 700-subject first cohort, a separate validation cohort of about 110 different subjects was used. In the later analysis, no new phenotypic data were used to find candidate immune exposures; instead, reliance was placed on TCR beta sequences and their occurrence across donors. The aim of the study was to test whether cataloging public T cell receptors could identify signatures of past pathogen exposure. Donor age, sex, ethnicity and CMV serostatus were compiled alongside the repertoire data. Approximately 310 gigabases of sequencing data and around 85 million unique TCR sequences made up an early release that covered several hundred HLA-typed donors. Every repertoire in the discovery cohort had been generated on one and the same sequencing platform. To study patterns of TCR occurrence, a later analysis re-analyzed previously published TCR beta repertoires from hundreds of donors and added high-resolution HLA genotyping. HLA typing covered class I and class II loci at four-digit resolution. The number of typed donors differed by locus: about 620-640 for A, B, C, DRB1 and DQB1; 500 to 550 for DQA1; approximately 600 for DPA1; and 400 to 480 for DPB1. Of the roughly 400 genotyped donors, approximately 80% fell in the genetic ancestry cluster associated with self-reported Caucasian donors. Roughly 5 DR-DQ haplotypes were handled as single units for association and clustering because linkage in the cohort was strong. The T cell repertoires of 700 or so subjects were profiled by immunosequencing and related to cytomegalovirus serostatus. The study combined high-throughput TCR immunosequencing, statistical association of individual TCRs with disease status, and machine learning to predict cytomegalovirus infection status. Genome-wide SNP genotypes for about 55% of the 666 donors were used in a later genetic analysis, which treated that subset as a discovery cohort. In an earlier analysis of more than 550 of the donors, high-throughput TCR beta sequencing was used to judge whether each TCR beta V gene segment behaved as functional or pseudogenic.

Library construction relied on the immunoSEQ multiplex PCR assay. For the multiplex PCR, a mixture combining 60 forward primers for TCR Vbeta segments and 13 reverse primers for TCR Jbeta segments was used. The CDR3 region of rearranged TCR beta genes was amplified from genomic DNA by a multiplex PCR assay. Amplified TCR beta libraries were sequenced as 87-base-pair reads on the Illumina HiSeq System. The paper's processing steps were these. Across the 670 or so repertoires, a later analysis counted some 81 million unique TCR beta chains, roughly 11 million of which were shared by at least two donors. A nearest-neighbor algorithm error-corrected the raw reads and collapsed the reads into unique sequences, merging closely related sequences to remove PCR and sequencing errors. CDR3 sequences were aligned to IMGT reference sequences to assign V, D and J gene segments. Each retained sequence needed at least a six-nucleotide match to both a V gene segment and a J gene segment. A rearrangement counted as productive if the CDR3 had no stop codons and remained in frame with V and J, and every other rearrangement counted as non-productive. CDR3 was defined according to IMGT convention as the region running from the second conserved V-encoded cysteine to the conserved J-encoded phenylalanine. Sequences without an unambiguous match to a single V gene segment were excluded from the earlier analysis of over 500 of the donors. In an earlier analysis of several hundred of the donors, V segments were called functional above 56.7% productive rearrangements and were called segregating when the between-donor standard deviation exceeded 5%. To diagnose cytomegalovirus status from the catalog of TCR beta chain sequences, a statistical classification framework was built. A later analysis assigned V and J genes by comparing TCR nucleotide sequences with IMGT/GENE-DB human TR gene sequences. A later analysis assigned CDR3 sequences and most-parsimonious VDJ recombination scenarios with the TCRdist pipeline. In a later analysis, every TCR beta chain was defined by the combination of its CDR3 amino acid sequence and its V-gene family, and reads without a unique V-gene family were dropped. In a later analysis, some 600 highly shared, low-generation-probability nucleotide sequences were removed to address suspected cross-contamination and a sequencing artifact. In a later analysis, a clonal expansion index was calculated for each public chain from normalized within-repertoire ranks of inferred template counts. Generation probabilities in a later analysis came from a VDJ recombination model fitted to out-of-frame rearrangements, and those results were checked against IGoR. Hypergeometric tests were used in a later analysis to score TCR-TCR, TCR-HLA and TCR-CMV co-occurrence, with a repertoire-size bias correction applied to the TCR pairs. In a later analysis, false discovery rates were estimated by permuting HLA or CMV assignments 20 times. In a later analysis, co-occurring TCRs were grouped using DBSCAN, and TCRdist sequence similarity was added for clustering within HLA-allele-positive subsets. Co-occurrence clustering excluded repertoires with fewer than 30,000 or more than 120,000 public chains, plus five with anomalous nucleotide sharing. TCRdb mirrors the immuneACCESS table, restricted to in-frame sequences. Some clones are absent from its copies; in checked studies, under half trace to an unresolved V gene, and the reason for the others is unknown. V and J calls and clone size come straight from that table; D and trimming were deduced from the DNA. Recorded for this sample are about 160,000 clones; roughly 85% of them occurred a single time. The top ten clones comprise approximately 2.3% of the sample.

V is trimmed back by 2 bases and J by 13 bases, and the junction contains 23 bases that no gene match accounts for. The germline V gene specifies SGHRS as CDR1 and YFSETQ as CDR2. Inclusive of the bounding cysteine and phenylalanine, the CDR3 is 19 residues long. Of all the DNA, just the CDR3 is kept, 57 bases in frame from base 1. The study at large found these results: Presence/absence analyses assumed roughly uniform sequencing depth across donors, an assumption that may not hold. In an earlier analysis of roughly 560 of the donors, most TCR beta V segments were observed in productive rearrangements about 87% or about 30% of the time, broadly matching IMGT annotations. A later analysis found that HLA-associated TCR beta chains were more clonally expanded and had lower generation probabilities than equally common non-associated chains. Because some donors lacked HLA typing at each locus, the association tests relied only on the typed subset. Linkage disequilibrium might explain the correlated functional status among segregating V segments, but an unknown experimental factor could not be excluded. Because counts were too low, some 17 rarely observed V segments, including chromosome 9 orphons, were excluded from the earlier analysis of a few hundred of the donors. Most TCR sequences were observed very rarely across donors, whereas some public TCRs were present in many individuals. CMV serostatus was the only immune exposure information available for the cohort. In a later analysis, over 15,000 TCR beta sequences were associated with specific HLA alleles at a false discovery rate of 0.05. According to a later genetic analysis, donors in an Asian-associated ancestry cluster had fewer N-insertions in productive TCRs than the approximately 700-donor mean. According to a later analysis, parvovirus B19, influenza, CMV and Epstein-Barr virus appeared linked to several top co-occurrence clusters. The sequencing pipeline was judged likely to have produced a cluster of highly shared sequence variants as a technical artifact. In this cohort, only TCR beta chains were sequenced, and detectable features were limited by the absence of alpha or paired-chain data. A few of the identified cytomegalovirus-associated TCR beta chains were confirmed in vitro to be specific for cytomegalovirus antigens. An association between a missense DCLRE1C variant and V-gene and J-gene trimming of TCR beta chains was found in a later genetic analysis and replicated in an independent cohort. A further reported finding was that TCR beta sequences accurately predicted the HLA-A and HLA-B alleles for most subjects in the first cohort. In both the original and validation cohorts, the classifier was reported to diagnose cytomegalovirus status with high specificity and sensitivity. A later analysis found that most CMV-associated TCR beta chains appeared HLA-restricted, with HLA associations seemingly driven largely by CMV exposure. A later analysis found that TCR association rates varied across HLA loci, with DRB1 alleles showing the most associated TCRs and HLA-C alleles the fewest. Because the 87-base-pair reads could not distinguish some IMGT-functional V segments, including TRBV6-2 and TRBV6-3, those segments were excluded. In the study, about 150 TCR beta chains were listed as associated with cytomegalovirus. The authors suggested that the approach could potentially be generalized to other disease states and immunological phenotypes. When HLA alleles, especially DR and DQ, strongly co-occurred, TCR associations were difficult to assign to individual alleles.

In total, over 600 healthy bone marrow donors made up the cohort. Cohort members were all nominally healthy when sampled, although unrecorded immune exposures were likely present. The donor was CMV seronegative and was included in the group of hundreds of seronegative cohort members. A peripheral blood sample was provided by each donor, and peripheral blood mononuclear cells were used for TCR beta sequencing. The Qiagen DNeasy Blood Extraction Kit was used to extract genomic DNA from the blood cell samples. The chain is assembled from TRBV5-1 and TRBJ2-1; the junction holds 11 bases that match TRBD2. Material: PBMCs. This sequence was found in a man aged 35-49 years in good health and CMV-seronegative. The nucleotides are TGCGCCAGCAGCTTCGCAAACGCGAATTCCTTAAGGGGACTAGCGGAACAGTTCTTC. Translated, this is CASSFANANSLRGLAEQFF.